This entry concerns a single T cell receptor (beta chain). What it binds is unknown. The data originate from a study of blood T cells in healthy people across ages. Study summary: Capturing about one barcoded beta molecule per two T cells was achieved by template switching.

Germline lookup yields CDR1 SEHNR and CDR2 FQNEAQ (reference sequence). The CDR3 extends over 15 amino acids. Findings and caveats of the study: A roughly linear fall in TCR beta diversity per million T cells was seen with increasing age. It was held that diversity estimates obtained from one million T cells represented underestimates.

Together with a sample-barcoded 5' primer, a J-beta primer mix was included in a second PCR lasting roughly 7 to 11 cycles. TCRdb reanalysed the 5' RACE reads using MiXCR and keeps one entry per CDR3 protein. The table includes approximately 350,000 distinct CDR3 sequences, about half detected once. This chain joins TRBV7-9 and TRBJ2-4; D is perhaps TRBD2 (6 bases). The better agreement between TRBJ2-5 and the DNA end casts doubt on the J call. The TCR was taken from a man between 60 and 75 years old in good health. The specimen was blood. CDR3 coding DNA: TGTGCCAGCAGACCCATTACTAGCAGCCAAGAGACCCAGTACTTC. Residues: CASRPITSSQETQYF.